The rows below give T cell receptor beta chains drawn from one sample of a study of blood T cell repertoires in COVID-19. The assay was immunoSEQ multiplex PCR, and TCRdb's table has in-frame clones only and misses some. The sample includes 250,000 to 300,000 clones, 65% to 90% seen only once; the top ten take over 2.5%. The sequenced sample consisted of peripheral blood. The source is a woman aged 60-75 years with active or convalescent COVID-19. Both conserved end residues are part of each CDR3. A D gene is named only where the DNA matches it firmly. A row's size may be missing; if present it is once, few, many or a size class.

>12|TRBV6-5|NA|NA|TRBJ1-2
TGTGCCAGCAGGGACTATAACTATGGCTACACCTTC
CASRDYNYGYTF
>13|TRBV29-1|NA|TRBD1|TRBJ2-1
TGCAGCGTTGAAGGGCAGGGGGCCAATGAGCAGTTCTTC
CSVEGQGANEQFF
>15|TRBV6-5|NA|TRBD1|TRBJ1-2
TGTGCCAGCACTCCATCGACAGGGGGTTACTATGGCTACACCTTC
CASTPSTGGYYGYTF
>14|TRBV9|NA|TRBD2|TRBJ2-5
TGTGCCAGCAGCCCAAGACTAGCGGGAGAGACCCAGTACTTC
CASSPRLAGETQYF
>15|TRBV9|NA|TRBD1|TRBJ1-5
TGTGCCAGCAGCGATGAGGGACAGACGAATCAGCCCCAGCATTTT
CASSDEGQTNQPQHF
>15|TRBV6-5|NA|NA|TRBJ1-1
TGTGCCAGCAGTTCCCGAGGAGGGAGGAGCACTGAAGCTTTCTTT
CASSSRGGRSTEAFF
>17|TRBV7-8|NA|NA|TRBJ1-4
TGTGCCAGCAGCTTAGATTGGAGGGCAAGTATGGGGGAAAAACTGTTTTTT
CASSLDWRASMGEKLFF
>13|TRBV2|NA|NA|TRBJ1-5
TGTGCCAGCAACGGCGGTAGCAATCAGCCCCAGCATTTT
CASNGGSNQPQHF
>15|TRBV7-9|NA|NA|TRBJ1-6
TGTGCCAGCAGCTTAGCAGGGGCCCGACTTTCACCCCTCCACTTT
CASSLAGARLSPLHF
>13|TRBV6-2/TRBV6-3|NA|TRBD1|TRBJ1-1
TGTGCCAGCAGTTACTCCGACAGGGGTGAAGCTTTCTTT
CASSYSDRGEAFF
>14|TRBV6-5|NA|TRBD1|TRBJ1-1
TGTGCCAGCAGTCCCCCCGGACAGGGGGTTAGTGCTTTCTTT
CASSPPGQGVSAFF
>14|TRBV9|NA|NA|TRBJ1-2
TGTGCCAGCAGCGCTCAAACAGGGAACTATGGCTACACCTTC
CASSAQTGNYGYTF
>17|TRBV25-1|NA|TRBD1|TRBJ1-5
TGTGCCAGCAGTGCGGACAGGGCGTATGGGTTCAATCAGCCCCAGCATTTT
CASSADRAYGFNQPQHF
>15|TRBV7-2|NA|NA|TRBJ1-5
TGTGCCAGCAGCTGGCGGGGCACCGGCAATCAGCCCCAGCATTTT
CASSWRGTGNQPQHF
>16|TRBV10-3|NA|TRBD1|TRBJ1-1
TGTGCCATCAGTGCATCCGGGACAGGGACGAACACTGAAGCTTTCTTT
CAISASGTGTNTEAFF
>15|TRBV9|NA|NA|TRBJ2-3
TGTGCCAGCAGCGTACGGGGGTGGGGATCAGATACGCAGTATTTT
CASSVRGWGSDTQYF
>18|TRBV19|NA|TRBD1|TRBJ1-2
TGTGCCAGTAGTATAGACCACCGCCCGACAGGGTACAGCTATGGCTACACCTTC
CASSIDHRPTGYSYGYTF
>15|TRBV30|NA|NA|TRBJ2-3
TGTGCCTGGAGTGTGGGGCGGACCCGCACAGATACGCAGTATTTT
CAWSVGRTRTDTQYF
>12|TRBV19|NA|NA|TRBJ1-2
TGTGCCAGTAGTACCCCCGGGGGAGGCTACACCTTC
CASSTPGGGYTF
>15|TRBV6-2/TRBV6-3|NA|NA|TRBJ2-2
TGTGCCAGCAGTTACTCCTCACTCTACACCGGGGAGCTGTTTTTT
CASSYSSLYTGELFF
>14|TRBV11-2|once|TRBD2|TRBJ2-1
TGTGCCAGCAGCCCATCCGGGACTAACAATGAGCAGTTCTTC
CASSPSGTNNEQFF
>16|TRBV7-9|NA|TRBD2|TRBJ2-3
TGTGCCAGCAGCTCGTCAGGGAGGGCCCGGGGTAATACGCAGTATTTT
CASSSSGRARGNTQYF
>13|TRBV29-1|few|NA|TRBJ2-2
TGCAGCGTTGGAACAGCGAACACCGGGGAGCTGTTTTTT
CSVGTANTGELFF
>15|TRBV9|NA|TRBD2|TRBJ2-5
TGTGCCAGCAGCGGGACTAGCGGGGGGGCCGAGACCCAGTACTTC
CASSGTSGGAETQYF
>13|TRBV19|NA|NA|TRBJ1-3
TGTGCCAGTAGCCCGTACTCTGGAAACACCATATATTTT
CASSPYSGNTIYF
>17|TRBV27|NA|TRBD1|TRBJ1-5
TGTGCCAGCAGTCACCTGACGGGACAGGGGGCGAGGCAGCCCCAGCATTTT
CASSHLTGQGARQPQHF
>15|TRBV21-1|NA|NA|TRBJ1-4
TGTGCCAGCAGCAAAGGCGGCAGGGGGACTGAAAAACTGTTTTTT
CASSKGGRGTEKLFF
>14|TRBV7-9|NA|TRBD1|TRBJ2-7
TGTGCCAGCGGGGACAGGGGAGTAGACTACGAGCAGTACTTC
CASGDRGVDYEQYF
>15|TRBV5-8|NA|TRBD1|TRBJ1-2
TGTGCCAGCAGCCTACGTCAGGGGGCGTTCTATGGCTACACCTTC
CASSLRQGAFYGYTF
>14|TRBV15|few|NA|TRBJ1-1
TGTGCCACCAGCAGAGGGGGGGTACGCACTGAAGCTTTCTTT
CATSRGGVRTEAFF
>16|TRBV5-1|NA|NA|TRBJ2-2
TGCGCCAGCAGCTACGAAGGGACTTCGAACACCGGGGAGCTGTTTTTT
CASSYEGTSNTGELFF
>15|TRBV6-5|few|TRBD2|TRBJ2-7
TGTGCCAGCAGCCTTGGGACTAGCGGATCTTACGAGCAGTACTTC
CASSLGTSGSYEQYF
>16|TRBV27|NA|NA|TRBJ2-7
TGTGCCAGCAGTTTAAAAAGTCAGGGGATCTCCTACGAGCAGTACTTC
CASSLKSQGISYEQYF
>14|TRBV6-4|NA|NA|TRBJ1-2
TGTGCCAGCAGAATCACAGGGTCCTCATATGGCTACACCTTC
CASRITGSSYGYTF
>15|TRBV5-1|NA|TRBD2|TRBJ2-5
TGCGCCAGCAGAGAGACTAGCGGGAGTCAAGAGACCCAGTACTTC
CASRETSGSQETQYF
>16|TRBV14|NA|TRBD2|TRBJ2-1
TGTGCCAGCAGCCAAGATTTCCTAGCGGTCGGAAATGAGCAGTTCTTC
CASSQDFLAVGNEQFF
>16|TRBV6-5|NA|NA|TRBJ1-5
TGTGCCAGCAGTTACTCATCGACAGGAGCAAATCAGCCCCAGCATTTT
CASSYSSTGANQPQHF
>13|TRBV7-6|NA|NA|TRBJ1-5
TGTGCCAGCAGCTTAGATTCGAATCAGCCCCAGCATTTT
CASSLDSNQPQHF
>11|TRBV29-1|NA|NA|TRBJ1-2
TGCAGCGTTGAAGATCCGGGAACCTACACCTTC
CSVEDPGTYTF
>13|TRBV7-3|few|NA|TRBJ1-6
TGTGCCAGCAGCTTAAATCCACAGTCACCCCTCCACTTT
CASSLNPQSPLHF
>16|TRBV7-8|once|TRBD2|TRBJ2-2
TGTGCCAGCAGCTTAAATAGCGGGGGTTACACCGGGGAGCTGTTTTTT
CASSLNSGGYTGELFF
>17|TRBV3-1/TRBV3-2|NA|NA|TRBJ1-6
TGTGCCAGCAGCCAAGATCTTATGAACCCAGTTAATTCACCCCTCCACTTT
CASSQDLMNPVNSPLHF
>15|TRBV7-9|NA|NA|TRBJ1-2
TGTGCCAGCAGCCCCGCGGAGGGACGAAGGGAAGGCTACACCTTC
CASSPAEGRREGYTF
>20|TRBV30|NA|TRBD2|TRBJ2-3
TGTGCCTGGAGTGTTTCCAGGACTAGCGGGGGGAAGGGGGCCACAGATACGCAGTATTTT
CAWSVSRTSGGKGATDTQYF
>16|TRBV5-4|NA|NA|TRBJ2-5
TGTGCCAGCAGCTTGGGGGGAAGCATCCCAGGGGAGACCCAGTACTTC
CASSLGGSIPGETQYF
>16|TRBV28|NA|TRBD1|TRBJ1-6
TGTGCCAGCAGAGCGTTGAGGGGGCTCGGAAATTCACCCCTCCACTTT
CASRALRGLGNSPLHF
>16|TRBV24-1|NA|TRBD2|TRBJ2-4
TGTGCCACCAGCCGGGAGGTAGGACCAAGCTTAAACATTCAGTACTTC
CATSREVGPSLNIQYF
>16|TRBV7-3|few|TRBD1|TRBJ1-1
TGTGCCAGCAGCTTAATCCGCAGGGGGATGAACACTGAAGCTTTCTTT
CASSLIRRGMNTEAFF
>14|TRBV14|NA|TRBD1|TRBJ1-6
TGTGCCAGCAGCCAACAGGGGGATGGTTCACCCCTCCACTTT
CASSQQGDGSPLHF
>16|TRBV6-2/TRBV6-3|NA|NA|TRBJ2-3
TGTGCCACCAATTATCAGGTGGGCGGGCTCACAGATACGCAGTATTTT
CATNYQVGGLTDTQYF
>17|TRBV10-3|NA|NA|TRBJ2-3
TGTGCCATCAGTGAGTTTCGGACAGAGGGGTCCACAGATACGCAGTATTTT
CAISEFRTEGSTDTQYF
>19|TRBV7-9|NA|TRBD2|TRBJ2-1
TGTGCCAGCAGCTTAGGTAGCGGGGGGTCCCCCGGATACTACAATGAGCAGTTCTTC
CASSLGSGGSPGYYNEQFF